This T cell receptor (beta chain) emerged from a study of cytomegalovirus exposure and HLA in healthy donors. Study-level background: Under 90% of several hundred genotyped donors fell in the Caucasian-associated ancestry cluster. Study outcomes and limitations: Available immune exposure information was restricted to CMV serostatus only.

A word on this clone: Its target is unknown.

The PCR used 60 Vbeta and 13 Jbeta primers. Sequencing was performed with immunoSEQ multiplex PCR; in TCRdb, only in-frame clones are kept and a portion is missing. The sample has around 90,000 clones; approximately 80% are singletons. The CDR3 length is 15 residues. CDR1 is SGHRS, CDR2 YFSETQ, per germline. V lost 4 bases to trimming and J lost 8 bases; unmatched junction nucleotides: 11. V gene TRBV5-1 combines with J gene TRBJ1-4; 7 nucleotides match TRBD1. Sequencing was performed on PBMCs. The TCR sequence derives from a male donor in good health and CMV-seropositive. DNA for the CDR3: TGCGCCAGCAGCCCAGAGGGGGCTAGGGGCGAAAAACTGTTTTTT. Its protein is CASSPEGARGEKLFF.